This TCR beta chain derives from a study of blood T cell repertoires in COVID-19. Whole-study context: Material from acute and convalescent COVID-19 was sourced from the United States, Italy and Spain. The cDNA or gDNA used as material had been derived from T cells, B-cell-depleted T cells, or PBMCs.

Original data processing: It was from reference gene primer amplification that nucleated cell counts were estimated. The assay was immunoSEQ multiplex PCR, and TCRdb's table has in-frame clones only and misses some. D and trimming were read from the DNA, whereas the V and J calls and clone size are those reported in that table. Of about 100,000 clones detected, approximately 90% appear once; the ten largest clones hold roughly 32%. This CDR3 has 16 amino acids. Per the germline V gene, CDR1 is SGDLS and CDR2 is YYNGEE. V was pared by 0 bases and J by 2 bases, with 12 bases between. Source material: peripheral blood. This chain connects TRBV9 to TRBJ1-3; perhaps TRBD1 as D (5 bases). This TCR derives from a woman older than 75 with acute or convalescent COVID-19. The CDR3 DNA is TGTGCCAGCAGCGTAGAGGGAGGGACGCCTGGAAACACCATATATTTT. Residues: CASSVEGGTPGNTIYF.